The rows below give T cell receptor beta chains drawn from one sample of a study of T cell repertoires in cytomegalovirus infection. TCRdb itself ran the reads through MiXCR, one entry per CDR3 protein. In the table there are 800,000 to 950,000 distinct CDR3 sequences, 32% of which are singletons. No cognate antigen is known for these TCRs. This specimen consisted of cultured CD8+ T cells from PBMCs, obtained from culture after CMV antigen stimulation. Every receptor here comes from a human donor in good health (CMV status not recorded). Some clones in this sample may be carry-over from other donors' samples. Both conserved end residues are part of each CDR3. The D gene is left open where the match is weak. Size is stated for part of the rows, as once, few or many counts, or as a class when the clone is expanded.

CDR3aa,CDR3nt,abundance,j_gene,v_gene,d_gene
CSARVESSYNEQFF,TGCAGTGCTAGAGTAGAGAGCTCCTACAATGAGCAGTTCTTC,-,TRBJ2-1,TRBV20-1,-
CASVVGSEAFF,TGTGCCAGCGTCGTGGGGAGTGAAGCTTTCTTT,few,TRBJ1-1,TRBV6-5,-
CASSTPGPPNYGYTF,TGTGCCAGCAGCACCCCTGGGCCTCCGAACTATGGCTACACCTTC,few,TRBJ1-2,TRBV7-3,-
CASSHPEGPHTGELFF,TGTGCCAGCAGCCACCCTGAAGGCCCACACACCGGGGAGCTGTTTTTT,-,TRBJ2-2,TRBV3-1,-
CATSYGPGLAVTGELFF,TGTGCCACCAGTTACGGACCGGGACTAGCAGTCACCGGGGAGCTGTTTTTT,-,TRBJ2-2,TRBV6-5,TRBD2
CASSLNREEGNTEAFF,TGTGCCAGCAGCTTAAACAGGGAGGAGGGGAACACTGAAGCTTTCTTT,-,TRBJ1-1,TRBV7-6,-
CASSIDPGTENQPQHF,TGTGCCAGTAGTATAGACCCCGGGACAGAAAATCAGCCCCAGCATTTT,-,TRBJ1-5,TRBV19,TRBD1
CASSSEGQGGDIQYF,TGTGCCAGCAGCTCAGAAGGACAGGGAGGGGACATTCAGTACTTC,-,TRBJ2-4,TRBV11-2,-
CSARDAGSHQPQHF,TGCAGTGCTAGAGATGCGGGGTCCCATCAGCCCCAGCATTTT,-,TRBJ1-5,TRBV20-1,-
CASSDHRVSYNEQFF,TGTGCCAGCAGCGACCACAGGGTCTCCTACAATGAGCAGTTCTTC,few,TRBJ2-1,TRBV11-3,-
CASDAVGIAGDQETQYF,TGTGCCAGCGACGCGGTCGGAATAGCGGGGGATCAAGAGACCCAGTACTTC,-,TRBJ2-5,TRBV28,TRBD2
CASSLDTSGRDEKLFF,TGTGCCAGCAGCTTAGACACGTCCGGCAGGGATGAAAAACTGTTTTTT,few,TRBJ1-4,TRBV7-6,-
CASSLNVGAGEQYF,TGCGCCAGCAGCTTGAACGTGGGCGCGGGTGAGCAGTACTTC,-,TRBJ2-7,TRBV5-1,-
CASSEWDRTDTQYF,TGTGCCAGCAGCGAGTGGGACAGAACAGATACGCAGTATTTT,-,TRBJ2-3,TRBV9,TRBD1
CASRTIPGGGGFQETQYF,TGTGCCAGCAGGACAATTCCGGGAGGAGGGGGCTTCCAAGAGACCCAGTACTTC,-,TRBJ2-5,TRBV2,-
CASSPLPVRVDSPLHF,TGTGCCAGCTCACCACTACCGGTTAGGGTTGATTCACCCCTCCACTTT,-,TRBJ1-6,TRBV18,-
CSARDRTSRQPQHF,TGCAGTGCCAGGGACCGGACGAGTAGGCAGCCCCAGCATTTT,-,TRBJ1-5,TRBV20-1,-
CASSARDRAREDTEAFF,TGTGCCAGCAGCGCCCGGGACAGGGCTAGGGAGGACACTGAAGCTTTCTTT,-,TRBJ1-1,TRBV7-4,TRBD1
CASWDSWADTQYF,TGTGCCAGCTGGGACAGCTGGGCAGATACGCAGTATTTT,-,TRBJ2-3,TRBV6-1,TRBD1
CASSARHRGVETGELFF,TGTGCCAGCAGTGCTAGGCACCGGGGAGTAGAGACCGGGGAGCTGTTTTTT,-,TRBJ2-2,TRBV6-5,-
CASRRPGAKNIQYF,TGTGCCAGCAGAAGACCTGGAGCCAAAAACATTCAGTACTTC,-,TRBJ2-4,TRBV28,-
CASTMGVDGYTF,TGTGCCAGCACAATGGGGGTGGATGGCTACACCTTC,-,TRBJ1-2,TRBV6-2/TRBV6-3,-
CATSDPTDDTQYF,TGTGCCACCAGTGACCCCACAGATGATACGCAGTATTTT,-,TRBJ2-3,TRBV24-1,-
CASSRIRVLNTGELFF,TGTGCCAGCAGCCGAATCAGGGTGCTGAACACCGGGGAGCTGTTTTTT,-,TRBJ2-2,TRBV27,-
CASSSPGPRSGNTIYF,TGTGCCAGCAGCTCTCCTGGACCGCGCTCTGGAAACACCATATATTTT,-,TRBJ1-3,TRBV7-8,-
CASSISSTGSTGELFF,TGTGCCAGCAGTATCTCCAGTACTGGGAGTACCGGGGAGCTGTTTTTT,few,TRBJ2-2,TRBV12-3/TRBV12-4,-
CAGSLGGRGPAFF,TGTGCCGGCAGCTTAGGGGGGCGTGGCCCCGCTTTCTTT,-,TRBJ1-1,TRBV7-8,-
CASSLNDFGELFF,TGTGCCAGCAGCTTAAATGATTTCGGGGAGCTGTTTTTT,-,TRBJ2-2,TRBV5-6,-
CASSYGQAQPQHF,TGCGCCAGCAGTTACGGACAGGCGCAGCCCCAGCATTTT,few,TRBJ1-5,TRBV10-2,TRBD1
CASSRGGETQYF,TGTGCCAGCAGCCGGGGGGGAGAGACCCAGTACTTC,many,TRBJ2-5,TRBV12-3/TRBV12-4,TRBD2
CASLGSEVSYEQYF,TGTGCCAGCCTAGGAAGTGAAGTTAGCTACGAGCAGTACTTC,few,TRBJ2-7,TRBV6-1,-
CASSPKGGAGEKLFF,TGTGCCAGCAGCCCCAAAGGGGGGGCAGGGGAAAAACTGTTTTTT,many,TRBJ1-4,TRBV7-8,-
CAISTGTYYEQYF,TGTGCCATCTCGACAGGGACCTACTACGAGCAGTACTTC,-,TRBJ2-7,TRBV10-3,TRBD1
CASSLLPGQGEFLHYGYTF,TGTGCCAGCAGCTTACTCCCGGGACAGGGAGAATTTTTGCACTATGGCTACACCTTC,-,TRBJ1-2,TRBV7-8,TRBD1
CSASSDRSSYEQYF,TGCAGTGCTAGTTCGGACAGAAGCTCCTACGAGCAGTACTTC,-,TRBJ2-7,TRBV20-1,-
CASSRGLKGNTEAFF,TGTGCCAGCAGCCGAGGTTTGAAGGGGAACACTGAAGCTTTCTTT,-,TRBJ1-1,TRBV4-2,-
CASKIEGHDNEQFF,TGTGCCAGCAAGATCGAGGGGCATGACAATGAGCAGTTCTTC,-,TRBJ2-1,TRBV6-5,-
CATSDLGQGNDEGEQFF,TGTGCCACCAGTGATTTAGGGCAGGGCAACGATGAGGGTGAGCAGTTCTTC,-,TRBJ2-1,TRBV24-1,-
CASSFHGTNEKLFF,TGTGCCAGCAGCTTCCACGGAACTAATGAAAAACTGTTTTTT,few,TRBJ1-4,TRBV7-8,-
CASSLETGGATDTQYF,TGTGCCAGCAGCTTAGAGACAGGGGGCGCGACAGATACGCAGTATTTT,-,TRBJ2-3,TRBV11-2,TRBD1
CASSLRGGPANTGELFF,TGTGCCAGCAGCTTGAGGGGCGGACCTGCGAACACCGGGGAGCTGTTTTTT,-,TRBJ2-2,TRBV5-4,-
CASSPRDRVWAATQYF,TGTGCCAGCAGCCCCCGGGACAGGGTATGGGCAGCTACGCAGTATTTT,few,TRBJ2-3,TRBV7-6,TRBD1
CASSSGPLYNSPLHF,TGTGCCAGCAGCTCCGGACCGCTTTATAATTCACCCCTCCACTTT,few,TRBJ1-6,TRBV7-6,-
CASNEGRGTGEQFF,TGTGCCAGCAACGAGGGGAGAGGGACGGGTGAGCAGTTCTTC,-,TRBJ2-1,TRBV9,-
CASSPKGSGANVLTF,TGTGCCAGCAGCCCAAAGGGATCTGGGGCCAACGTCCTGACTTTC,few,TRBJ2-6,TRBV11-1,-
CVSSVPRGYTEAFF,TGTGTCAGCAGCGTCCCACGGGGTTACACTGAAGCTTTCTTT,-,TRBJ1-1,TRBV9,-
CASRWTNTDTQYF,TGTGCCAGCAGGTGGACTAACACAGATACGCAGTATTTT,-,TRBJ2-3,TRBV12-3/TRBV12-4,-
CASSLDPSVLSNYGYTF,TGTGCCAGCAGCTTGGATCCGTCTGTCCTTTCTAACTATGGCTACACCTTC,few,TRBJ1-2,TRBV5-5,-
CASTPRGQTGRYGYTF,TGTGCCAGCACCCCCCGCGGACAGACGGGAAGGTATGGCTACACCTTC,-,TRBJ1-2,TRBV12-3/TRBV12-4,-
CASSLWGNNQPQHF,TGTGCCAGCAGTTTATGGGGGAACAATCAGCCCCAGCATTTT,-,TRBJ1-5,TRBV27,-
CASSFPDGYGYTF,TGTGCCAGCAGCTTCCCGGACGGCTATGGCTACACCTTC,-,TRBJ1-2,TRBV27,-
CASSQDGGPNEKLFF,TGTGCCAGCAGCCAAGATGGAGGGCCTAATGAAAAACTGTTTTTT,few,TRBJ1-4,TRBV14,-
CASSIGATGLTEAFF,TGTGCCAGTAGTATAGGCGCGACAGGCCTGACTGAAGCTTTCTTT,-,TRBJ1-1,TRBV19,-
CASSFPEDRQNTEAFF,TGTGCCAGCAGCTTCCCCGAGGACAGGCAAAACACTGAAGCTTTCTTT,-,TRBJ1-1,TRBV7-9,TRBD1
CASSGQVHTEAFF,TGTGCCAGCAGTGGACAGGTACACACTGAAGCTTTCTTT,few,TRBJ1-1,TRBV12-3/TRBV12-4,TRBD1
CASFGPGYTF,TGTGCCAGCTTTGGTCCGGGCTACACCTTC,-,TRBJ1-2,TRBV6-8,-
CAGSLGPADQPQHF,TGTGCCGGCAGCTTAGGGCCAGCAGATCAGCCCCAGCATTTT,-,TRBJ1-5,TRBV7-6,-
CASSYTSGQTSGANVLTF,TGTGCCAGCAGTTACACCTCGGGACAGACATCTGGGGCCAACGTCCTGACTTTC,-,TRBJ2-6,TRBV6-6,TRBD1
CASSIGSLGQPQHF,TGTGCCAGTAGTATTGGTAGCCTCGGTCAGCCCCAGCATTTT,few,TRBJ1-5,TRBV19,-
CASSIPGQKNYGYTF,TGTGCCAGTAGTATCCCGGGACAGAAGAACTATGGCTACACCTTC,-,TRBJ1-2,TRBV19,TRBD1